This entry concerns a single T cell receptor beta chain. Its target is not known. The sample comes from a study of T cell clones after liver transplantation. Study-level information: Standard immunosuppression, with no induction, continued until 12-24 months after transplant. Timepoints were pre-transplant, pre-withdrawal, and after withdrawal was completed or failed.

The CDR3 loop spans 17 amino acids. V shed 3 bases and J 6 bases; nucleotides not matched to a gene: 15. Germline CDR1 is SGDLS and CDR2 is YYNGEE. The protocol was immunoSEQ multiplex PCR, while the TCRdb copy is restricted to in-frame clones and leaves out a portion. This sample has about 20,000 clones, with 65% to 85% found just once. Notes on the study in general: Low donor cell numbers restricted donor-reactive repertoire measurement in a couple of subjects. In most of the 8 subjects, circulating graft-donor-reactive CD4 TCRbeta sequences fell significantly after transplant.

The sequence came from a human patient who received a liver transplant. A subset of T cells may come from the graft donor. The specimen was CD8+ T cells from blood, collected approximately 52 months after liver transplant. The chain recombines TRBV9 with TRBJ2-5, with 9 bases aligning to TRBD2. CDR3 residues: CASSDNPGASGVKTQYF. In DNA form, the CDR3 reads TGTGCCAGCAGCGATAACCCTGGGGCTAGCGGGGTCAAGACCCAGTACTTC.